This TCR beta chain was retrieved from a study of CD8 T cells in Susac syndrome. J lost 0 bases, V lost 4 bases, and 8 bases had no gene match. The CDR3 is made up of 17 amino acids. The germline gives CDR1 LGHNA, CDR2 YSLEER. Points from the study as a whole: The study recognized that the number of individuals in its TCR sequencing and HLA analysis was relatively small.

Regarding this clonotype: The antigen remains unidentified.

An input of roughly 0.5 to 1 ug of RNA was subjected to reverse transcription using random hexamers. TCRdb re-analysed the immunoSEQ multiplex PCR reads in MiXCR, keeping a single row per CDR3 protein. The sample consists of 200,000 to 250,000 distinct CDR3 sequences, about 93% of them appearing once. Sequencing of TCR beta was carried out in blood CD8+ and CD4+ T cells. TEMRA cells underwent FACS enrichment and CD8+ and CD4+ T cells underwent negative isolation. The TCR was taken from a human donor with multiple sclerosis. The specimen sequenced was CD8+ T cells from PBMCs. V is TRBV4-3 and J is TRBJ1-3; 8 positions match TRBD1. In DNA, the CDR3 is TGCGCCAGCAGCCTACAGCGGACAGGGATCTCTGGAAACACCATATATTTT. Residues: CASSLQRTGISGNTIYF.